The following is a T cell receptor beta chain sequence with its context. The target antigen is unknown. This sample stems from a study of shared clonotypes between healthy human individuals. Across the study: Those who served as donors were a couple of women and a few men between the ages of 18 and 49. Each donor's CD4 naive and CD4 memory cells filled three plates apiece, CD8 naive two, and CD8 memory one.

CDR3 length equals 13 residues. The germline V and J ends were trimmed by 0 bases and 11 bases, with 10 bases remaining between them. CDR1 is MDHEN, CDR2 SYDVKM, per germline. The assay was immunoSEQ multiplex PCR, and TCRdb's table has in-frame clones only and misses some. The data hold 600,000 to 700,000 clones, with less than 80% observed a single time. Those who donated, Caucasian adults without exception, all lived in Nashville, Tennessee. Study-wide results and caveats: Sampling involved blood alone; tissue repertoires likely differ.

The sequence was obtained from a woman aged 30 to 39 in good health. The rearrangement uses TRBV28 and TRBJ2-2; no firm D call. The sample taken for sequencing was memory CD4+ T cells sorted from blood. Described subset: CD45RA-negative fraction. The DNA for the CDR3 is TGTGCCAGCAGTTTATGGTCGGACGCAGAGCTGTTTTTT. Residues: CASSLWSDAELFF.